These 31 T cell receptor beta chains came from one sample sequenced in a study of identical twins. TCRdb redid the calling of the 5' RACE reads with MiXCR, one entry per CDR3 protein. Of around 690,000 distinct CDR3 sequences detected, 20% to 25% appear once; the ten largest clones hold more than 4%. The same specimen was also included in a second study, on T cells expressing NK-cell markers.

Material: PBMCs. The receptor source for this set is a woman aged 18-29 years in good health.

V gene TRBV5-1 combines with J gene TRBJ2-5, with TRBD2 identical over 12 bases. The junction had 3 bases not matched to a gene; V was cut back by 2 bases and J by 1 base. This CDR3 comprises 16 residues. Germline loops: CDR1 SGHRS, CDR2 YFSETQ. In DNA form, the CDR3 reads TGCGCCAGCAGCTTCGGACTAGCGGGACGCCAAGAGACCCAGTACTTC. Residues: CASSFGLAGRQETQYF.

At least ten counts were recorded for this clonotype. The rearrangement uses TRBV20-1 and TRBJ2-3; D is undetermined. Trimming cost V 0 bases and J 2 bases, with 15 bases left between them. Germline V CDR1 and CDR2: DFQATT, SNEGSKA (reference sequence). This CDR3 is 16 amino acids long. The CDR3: CSARDGRVYLTDTQYF. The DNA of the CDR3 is TGCAGTGCTAGAGATGGTCGGGTCTACCTCACAGATACGCAGTATTTT.

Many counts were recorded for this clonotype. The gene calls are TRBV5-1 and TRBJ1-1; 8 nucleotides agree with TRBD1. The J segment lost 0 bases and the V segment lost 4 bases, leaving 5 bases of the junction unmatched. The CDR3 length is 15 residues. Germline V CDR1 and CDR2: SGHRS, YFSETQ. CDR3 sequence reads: CASSTRQGLNTEAFF. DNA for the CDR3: TGCGCCAGCAGCACCCGACAGGGGTTGAACACTGAAGCTTTCTTT.

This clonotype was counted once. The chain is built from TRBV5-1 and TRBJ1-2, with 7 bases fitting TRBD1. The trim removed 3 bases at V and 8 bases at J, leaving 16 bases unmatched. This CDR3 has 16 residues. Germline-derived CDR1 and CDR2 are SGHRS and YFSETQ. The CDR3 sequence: CASSSAGATGAYGYTF. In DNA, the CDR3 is TGCGCCAGCAGCTCCGCCGGGGCCACAGGGGCCTACGGCTACACCTTC.

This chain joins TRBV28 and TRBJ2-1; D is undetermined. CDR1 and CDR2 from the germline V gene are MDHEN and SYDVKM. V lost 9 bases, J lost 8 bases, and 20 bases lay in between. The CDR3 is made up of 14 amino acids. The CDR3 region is CASERPLTSDEQFF. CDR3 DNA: TGTGCCAGTGAGAGACCCCTAACGTCGGATGAGCAGTTCTTC.

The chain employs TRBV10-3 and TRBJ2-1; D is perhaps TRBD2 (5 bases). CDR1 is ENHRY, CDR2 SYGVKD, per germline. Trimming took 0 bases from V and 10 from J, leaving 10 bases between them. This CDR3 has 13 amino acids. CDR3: CAISESVRGEQFF. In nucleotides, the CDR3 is TGTGCCATCAGTGAGTCCGTTAGAGGGGAGCAGTTCTTC.

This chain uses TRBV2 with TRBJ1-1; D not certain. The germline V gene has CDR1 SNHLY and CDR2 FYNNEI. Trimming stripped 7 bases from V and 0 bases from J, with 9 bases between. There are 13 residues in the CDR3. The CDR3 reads CASMVLVNTEAFF. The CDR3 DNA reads TGTGCCAGCATGGTCTTAGTGAACACTGAAGCTTTCTTT.

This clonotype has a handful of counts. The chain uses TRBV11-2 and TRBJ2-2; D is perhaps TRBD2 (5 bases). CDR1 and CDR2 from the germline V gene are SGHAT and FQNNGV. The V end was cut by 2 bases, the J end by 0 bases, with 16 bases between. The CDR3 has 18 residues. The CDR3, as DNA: TGTGCCAGCAGCTTAAGAGTAGCGTTCCCCGCGAACACCGGGGAGCTGTTTTTT. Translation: CASSLRVAFPANTGELFF.

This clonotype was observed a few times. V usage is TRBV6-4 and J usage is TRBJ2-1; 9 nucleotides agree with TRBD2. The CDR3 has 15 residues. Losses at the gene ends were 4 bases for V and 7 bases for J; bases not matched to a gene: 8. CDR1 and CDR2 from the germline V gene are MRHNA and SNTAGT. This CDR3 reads CASSAIAGAGNEQFF. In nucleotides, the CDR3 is TGTGCCAGCAGTGCAATAGCGGGAGCGGGAAATGAGCAGTTCTTC.

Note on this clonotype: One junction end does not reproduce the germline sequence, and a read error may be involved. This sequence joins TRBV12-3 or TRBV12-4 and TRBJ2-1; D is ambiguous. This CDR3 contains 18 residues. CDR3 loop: CACSLVLGSSTSYNEQFF. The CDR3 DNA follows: TGTGCCTGCAGTTTGGTGTTGGGTAGCTCGACGTCCTACAATGAGCAGTTCTTC.

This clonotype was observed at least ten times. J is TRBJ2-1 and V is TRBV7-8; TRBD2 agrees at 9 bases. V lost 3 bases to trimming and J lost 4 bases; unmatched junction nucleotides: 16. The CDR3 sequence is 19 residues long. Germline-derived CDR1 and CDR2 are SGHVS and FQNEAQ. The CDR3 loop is CASSFRGLALTILYNEQFF. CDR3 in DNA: TGTGCCAGCAGCTTTAGGGGACTAGCACTAACGATCCTGTACAATGAGCAGTTCTTC.

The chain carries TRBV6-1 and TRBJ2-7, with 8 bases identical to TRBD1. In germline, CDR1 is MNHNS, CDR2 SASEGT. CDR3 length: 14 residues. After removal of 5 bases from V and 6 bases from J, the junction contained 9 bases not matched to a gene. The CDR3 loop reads CASSTRQGPGEQYF. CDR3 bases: TGTGCCAGCAGTACGAGACAGGGGCCTGGCGAGCAGTACTTC.

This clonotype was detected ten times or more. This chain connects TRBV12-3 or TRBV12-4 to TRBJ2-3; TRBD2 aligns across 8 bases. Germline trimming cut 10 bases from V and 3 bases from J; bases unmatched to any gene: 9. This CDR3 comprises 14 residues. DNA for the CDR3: TGTGCCACCGAGCAGCGGGGGCTAACAGATACGCAGTATTTT. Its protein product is CATEQRGLTDTQYF.

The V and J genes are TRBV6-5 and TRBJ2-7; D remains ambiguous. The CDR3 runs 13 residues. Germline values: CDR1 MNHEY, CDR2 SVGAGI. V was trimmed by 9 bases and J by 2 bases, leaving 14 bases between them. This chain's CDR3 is CASSDSTAYEQYF. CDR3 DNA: TGTGCCAGTAGTGACTCAACCGCCTACGAGCAGTACTTC.

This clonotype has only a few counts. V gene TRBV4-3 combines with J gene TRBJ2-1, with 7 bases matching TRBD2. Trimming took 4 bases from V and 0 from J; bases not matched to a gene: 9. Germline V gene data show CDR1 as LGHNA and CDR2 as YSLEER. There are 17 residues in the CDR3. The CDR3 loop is CASSLATGGNSYNEQFF. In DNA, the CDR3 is TGCGCCAGCAGCCTGGCCACGGGAGGAAACTCCTACAATGAGCAGTTCTTC.

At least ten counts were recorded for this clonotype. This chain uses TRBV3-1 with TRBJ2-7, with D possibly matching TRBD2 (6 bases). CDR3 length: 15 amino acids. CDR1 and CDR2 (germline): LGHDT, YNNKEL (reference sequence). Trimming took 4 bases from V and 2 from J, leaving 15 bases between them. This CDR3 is CASSLGLGGPYEQYF. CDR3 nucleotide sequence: TGTGCCAGCAGCCTCGGATTGGGGGGTCCCTACGAGCAGTACTTC.

The CDR3 DNA is TGCGCCAGCAGCTTGAGCAGGACTAACTATGGCTACACCTTC. It yields the protein CASSLSRTNYGYTF. V and J are TRBV5-1 and TRBJ1-2; no definite D call. The CDR3 runs to 14 residues. Trimming took 1 base from V and 0 from J, leaving 7 bases between them. Per germline, CDR1 SGHRS and CDR2 YFSETQ.

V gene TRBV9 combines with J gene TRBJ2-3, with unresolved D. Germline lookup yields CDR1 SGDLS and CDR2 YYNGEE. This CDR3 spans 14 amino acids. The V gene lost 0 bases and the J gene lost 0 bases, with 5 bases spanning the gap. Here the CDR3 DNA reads TGTGCCAGCAGCGTAGTTACTAGCACAGATACGCAGTATTTT. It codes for CASSVVTSTDTQYF.

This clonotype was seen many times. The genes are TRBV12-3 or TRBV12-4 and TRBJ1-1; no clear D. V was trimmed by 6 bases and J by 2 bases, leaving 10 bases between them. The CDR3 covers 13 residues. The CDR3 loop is CASSPADNTEAFF. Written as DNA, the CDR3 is TGTGCCAGCAGCCCGGCGGATAACACTGAAGCTTTCTTT.

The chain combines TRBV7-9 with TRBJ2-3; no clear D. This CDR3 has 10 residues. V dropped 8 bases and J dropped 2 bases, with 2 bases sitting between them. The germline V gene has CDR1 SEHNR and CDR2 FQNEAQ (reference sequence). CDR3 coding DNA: TGTGCCAGCCACACAGATACGCAGTATTTT. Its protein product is CASHTDTQYF.

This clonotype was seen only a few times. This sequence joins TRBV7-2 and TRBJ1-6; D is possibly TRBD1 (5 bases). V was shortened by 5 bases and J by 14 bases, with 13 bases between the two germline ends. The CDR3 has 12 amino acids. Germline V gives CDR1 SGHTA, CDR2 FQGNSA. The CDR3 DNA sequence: TGTGCCAGCAGCCTCTGGGGACCGACCCTCCACTTT. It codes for CASSLWGPTLHF.

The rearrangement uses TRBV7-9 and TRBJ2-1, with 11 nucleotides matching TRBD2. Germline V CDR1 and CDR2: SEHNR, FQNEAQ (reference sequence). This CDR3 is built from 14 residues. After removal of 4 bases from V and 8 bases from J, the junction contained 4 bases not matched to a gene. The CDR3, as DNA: TGTGCCAGCAGCTACACTAGCGGGGGCGATGAGCAGTTCTTC. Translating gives CASSYTSGGDEQFF.

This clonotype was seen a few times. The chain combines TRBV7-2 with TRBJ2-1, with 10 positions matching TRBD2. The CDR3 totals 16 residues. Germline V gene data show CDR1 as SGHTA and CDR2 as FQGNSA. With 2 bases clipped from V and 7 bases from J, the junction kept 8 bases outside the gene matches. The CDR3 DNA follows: TGTGCCAGCAGCTTACATCTACTAGCGGGGATAAATGAGCAGTTCTTC. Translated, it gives CASSLHLLAGINEQFF.

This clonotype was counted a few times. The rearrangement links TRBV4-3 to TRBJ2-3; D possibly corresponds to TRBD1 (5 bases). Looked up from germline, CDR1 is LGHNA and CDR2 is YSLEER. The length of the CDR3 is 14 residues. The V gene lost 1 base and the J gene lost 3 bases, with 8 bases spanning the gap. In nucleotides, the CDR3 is TGCGCCAGCAGCCAAGGGAGACAGACAGATACGCAGTATTTT. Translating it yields CASSQGRQTDTQYF.

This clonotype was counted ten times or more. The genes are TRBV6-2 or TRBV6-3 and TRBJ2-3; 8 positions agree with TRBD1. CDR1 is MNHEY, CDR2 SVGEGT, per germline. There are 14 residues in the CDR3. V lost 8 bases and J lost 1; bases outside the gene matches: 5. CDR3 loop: CASLPGGGTDTQYF. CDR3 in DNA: TGTGCCAGCCTCCCAGGGGGCGGCACAGATACGCAGTATTTT.

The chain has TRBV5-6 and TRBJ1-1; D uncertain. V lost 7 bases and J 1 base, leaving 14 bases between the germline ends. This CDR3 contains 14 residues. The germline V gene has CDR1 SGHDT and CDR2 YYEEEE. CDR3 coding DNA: TGTGCCAGCCGCTATGGTGAGACGAACACTGAAGCTTTCTTT. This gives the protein CASRYGETNTEAFF. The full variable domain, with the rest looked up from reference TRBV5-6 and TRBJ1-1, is DAGVTQSPTHLIKTRGQQVTLRCSPKSGHDTVSWYQQALGQGPQFIFQYYEEEERQRGNFPDRFSGHQFPNYSSELNVNALLLGDSALYLCASRYGETNTEAFFGQGTRLTVV.

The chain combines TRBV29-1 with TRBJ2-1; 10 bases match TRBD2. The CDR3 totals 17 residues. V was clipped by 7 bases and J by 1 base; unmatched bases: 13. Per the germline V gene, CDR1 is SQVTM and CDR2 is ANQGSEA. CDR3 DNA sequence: TGCAGCGCTCCTGGCCGAGGACTAGCGGATTCCTACAATGAGCAGTTCTTC. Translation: CSAPGRGLADSYNEQFF.

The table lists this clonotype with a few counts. CDR3 bases: TGTGCCAGCACCTCCCTCGGACAGGCCTACTCTGGGGCCAACGTCCTGACTTTC. It is translated as CASTSLGQAYSGANVLTF. The chain couples TRBV11-1 to TRBJ2-6; 7 bases are a match to TRBD1. The CDR3 totals 18 residues. Germline trimming cut 7 bases from V and 0 bases from J; bases unmatched to any gene: 12. Germline V gene sequence: CDR1 SGHAT, CDR2 FQDESV (reference sequence).

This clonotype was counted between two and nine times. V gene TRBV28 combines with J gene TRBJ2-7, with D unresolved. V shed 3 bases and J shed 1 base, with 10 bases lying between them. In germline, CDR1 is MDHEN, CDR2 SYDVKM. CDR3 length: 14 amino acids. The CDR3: CASSLPSRSYEQYF. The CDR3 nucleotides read TGTGCCAGCAGTTTGCCCAGCCGGTCCTACGAGCAGTACTTC.

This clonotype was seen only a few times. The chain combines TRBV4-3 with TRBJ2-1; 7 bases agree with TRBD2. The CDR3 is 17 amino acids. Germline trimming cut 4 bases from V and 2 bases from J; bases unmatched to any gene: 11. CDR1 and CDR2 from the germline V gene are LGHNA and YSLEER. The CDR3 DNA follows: TGCGCCAGCAGCCCCCGGACGACGGGAGGAGCCTACAATGAGCAGTTCTTC. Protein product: CASSPRTTGGAYNEQFF.

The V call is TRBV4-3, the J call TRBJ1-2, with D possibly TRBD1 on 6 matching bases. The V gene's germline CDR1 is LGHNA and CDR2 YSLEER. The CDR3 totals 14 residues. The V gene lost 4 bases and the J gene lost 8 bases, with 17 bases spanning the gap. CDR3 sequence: CASSPLGGRYGYTF. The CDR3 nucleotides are TGCGCCAGCAGCCCCCTCGGGGGGCGGTACGGCTACACCTTC.